This entry describes one T cell receptor beta chain. Antigen specificity is unknown. The data derive from a study of cytomegalovirus exposure and HLA in healthy donors. The wider study: Genotyping of some 400 donors showed that roughly 80% belonged to the Caucasian-associated ancestry cluster. Study-level results: Versus the approximately 700-donor mean, an Asian-associated ancestry cluster reportedly showed fewer N-insertions in a later analysis. The study labeled fewer than 200 TCR beta chains cytomegalovirus-associated.

The PCR ran on 60 Vbeta and 13 Jbeta primers. Produced via immunoSEQ multiplex PCR; TCRdb's table is partial and in-frame only. The table shows over 100,000 clones, with 77% occurring only once. This sequence was found in a middle-aged man in good health and CMV-seropositive. Sequenced sample: PBMCs.

CDR3 region: CASRPVIQGRTEAFF. The CDR3 DNA sequence: TGTGCCAGCAGACCAGTGATACAGGGTCGCACTGAAGCTTTCTTT. The chain links TRBV27 to TRBJ1-1; D possibly corresponds to TRBD1 (6 bases). V shed 6 bases and J shed 4 bases, with 18 bases lying between them. This CDR3 is 15 amino acids long. Germline CDR1 and CDR2: MNHEY and SMNVEV (reference sequence).